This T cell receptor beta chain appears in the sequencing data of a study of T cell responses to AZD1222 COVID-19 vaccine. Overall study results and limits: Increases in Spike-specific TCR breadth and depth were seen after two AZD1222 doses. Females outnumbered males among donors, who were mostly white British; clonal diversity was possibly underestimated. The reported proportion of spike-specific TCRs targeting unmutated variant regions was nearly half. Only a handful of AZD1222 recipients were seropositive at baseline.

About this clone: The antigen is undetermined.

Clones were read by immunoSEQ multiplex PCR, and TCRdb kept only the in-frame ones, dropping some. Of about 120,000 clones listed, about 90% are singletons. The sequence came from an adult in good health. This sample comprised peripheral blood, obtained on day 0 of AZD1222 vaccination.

For the CDR3, the DNA is TGTGCCAGCTCGCGGGTCCTATTCGCTGAAGCTTTCTTT. Translated, it gives CASSRVLFAEAFF. The chain recombines TRBV18 with TRBJ1-1; D is ambiguous. V dropped 6 bases and J dropped 6 bases, with 14 bases sitting between them. There are 13 residues in the CDR3. The germline CDR1 and CDR2 sequences are KGHSH and LQKENI.